Shown below are 20 T cell receptor beta chains from a single sample sequenced in a study of blood T cell repertoires in COVID-19. Data came from immunoSEQ multiplex PCR; TCRdb stores just in-frame clones and leaves some out. This sample has some 64,000 clones; about 77% occur once, and the top ten carry about 22%. Sample: peripheral blood. The receptors stem from an elderly man with active or convalescent COVID-19.

The gene calls are TRBV14 and TRBJ1-6; 8 bases agree with TRBD1. V trimming: 0 bases; J trimming: 9 bases; junction bases outside the gene matches: 4. This CDR3 contains 15 residues. Germline CDR1 reads SGHDN; CDR2 reads FVKESK. The CDR3 here is CASSQDGQGFSPLHF. DNA of the CDR3: TGTGCCAGCAGCCAAGATGGACAGGGTTTTTCACCCCTCCACTTT.

The chain has TRBV10-3 and TRBJ2-7, with no clear D. Germline loops: CDR1 ENHRY, CDR2 SYGVKD. V was shortened by 7 bases and J by 5 bases, with 9 bases between the two germline ends. The CDR3 sequence is 11 residues long. The CDR3 region is CAIKAANEQYF. The DNA of the CDR3 is TGTGCCATCAAGGCGGCGAACGAGCAGTACTTC.

V usage is TRBV6-6 and J usage is TRBJ1-1, with 8 positions matching TRBD1. This CDR3 has 15 amino acids. Germline-derived CDR1 and CDR2 are MNHNY and SVGAGI (reference sequence). V lost 4 bases, J lost 4 bases, and 8 bases stayed unmatched. CDR3 DNA sequence: TGTGCCAGCAGTTCAGGACAGGGTTGGAGCACTGAAGCTTTCTTT. Translating gives CASSSGQGWSTEAFF.

This chain uses TRBV5-1 with TRBJ2-2, with D possibly being TRBD2 (6 bases). Trimming took off 1 base at V and 6 bases at J, with 19 bases between the two ends. Germline-derived CDR1 and CDR2 are SGHRS and YFSETQ. The CDR3 covers 17 residues. The CDR3 protein is CASSLRVRGTGAGELFF. CDR3 nucleotide sequence: TGCGCCAGCAGCTTGCGGGTGCGAGGGACGGGAGCCGGGGAGCTGTTTTTT.

The chain couples TRBV12-3 or TRBV12-4 to TRBJ1-6, with unresolved D. V lost 6 bases to trimming and J lost 8 bases, with 11 bases between them. The CDR3 covers 13 residues. The CDR3 DNA reads as TGTGCCAGCAGCATCCTAATGGATTCACCCCTCCACTTT. Protein: CASSILMDSPLHF.

The chain recombines TRBV9 with TRBJ2-1; possible D gene TRBD2, 6 bases. Trimming shortened V by 0 bases and J by 7 bases, and 8 bases separated the two germline ends. The CDR3 sequence is 13 residues long. Germline CDR1 reads SGDLS; CDR2 reads YYNGEE. Here the CDR3 DNA reads TGTGCCAGCAGCGTAGGTGCGGGAAATGAGCAGTTCTTC. This gives the protein CASSVGAGNEQFF.

V usage is TRBV24-1 and J usage is TRBJ2-3; unclear D gene. Germline lookup yields CDR1 KGHDR and CDR2 SFDVKD. V dropped 5 bases and J dropped 2 bases, with 7 bases sitting between them. This CDR3 is 13 amino acids long. The CDR3 here is CATSAVHTDTQYF. Here the CDR3 DNA reads TGTGCCACCAGTGCGGTTCACACAGATACGCAGTATTTT.

The V and J genes are TRBV6-2 or TRBV6-3 and TRBJ1-1, with D uncertain. There are 12 residues in the CDR3. V lost 2 bases and J lost 5, with 6 bases in between. Germline CDR1 and CDR2: MNHEY and SVGEGT. The CDR3: CASSYEETEAFF. CDR3 DNA sequence: TGTGCCAGCAGTTACGAGGAAACTGAAGCTTTCTTT.

The chain carries TRBV27 and TRBJ1-1; 10 nucleotides align to TRBD1. With V trimmed by 7 bases and J by 8 bases, 4 bases remained unmatched. Germline loops: CDR1 MNHEY, CDR2 SMNVEV (reference sequence). The CDR3 consists of 12 residues. CDR3 sequence reads: CASKGGQGEAFF. The CDR3 bases are TGTGCCAGCAAGGGGGGACAGGGGGAAGCTTTCTTT.

The chain joins TRBV7-6 to TRBJ2-1; a weak D match, TRBD2 (5 bases). Germline lookup yields CDR1 SGHVS and CDR2 FNYEAQ. The CDR3 is made up of 19 amino acids. The V end was cut by 3 bases, the J end by 5 bases, with 26 bases between. This CDR3 is CASSFGLGAGETVHNEQFF. For the CDR3, the DNA is TGTGCCAGCAGCTTCGGGTTGGGTGCGGGCGAAACCGTTCACAATGAGCAGTTCTTC.

The CDR3 is CASSDNSASGRNYEQYF. CDR3 DNA sequence: TGTGCCAGCAGCGATAACTCAGCCAGCGGGAGGAACTACGAGCAGTACTTC. The V and J genes are TRBV9 and TRBJ2-7, with 9 nucleotides matching TRBD2. The J segment lost 3 bases and the V segment lost 3 bases, leaving 13 bases of the junction unmatched. The CDR3 runs 17 residues. From germline, CDR1 is SGDLS and CDR2 YYNGEE.

This sequence joins TRBV5-4 and TRBJ2-3, with 7 nucleotides matching TRBD1. The V gene's germline CDR1 is SGHNT and CDR2 YYREEE (reference sequence). The trim removed 1 base at V and 1 base at J, leaving 12 bases unmatched. This CDR3 is built from 18 residues. CDR3 sequence: CASSLKLLRGLRTDTQYF. The CDR3 DNA reads as TGTGCCAGCAGCTTGAAACTTTTAAGGGGGCTGCGCACAGATACGCAGTATTTT.

The chain combines TRBV7-9 with TRBJ1-1; D remains ambiguous. The CDR3 is 14 residues long. Trimming removed 2 bases at V and 5 bases at J, with 12 bases between. Germline CDR1 and CDR2: SEHNR and FQNEAQ (reference sequence). In DNA form, the CDR3 reads TGTGCCAGCAGCTTAATGGGCGCGGGGACTGAAGCTTTCTTT. Its translation is CASSLMGAGTEAFF.

The V and J genes are TRBV11-2 and TRBJ2-7; 11 bases are a match to TRBD1. Looked up from germline, CDR1 is SGHAT and CDR2 is FQNNGV. The ends lost 5 bases at V and 9 bases at J; junction bases unmatched: 6. CDR3 length: 13 residues. This chain's CDR3 is CASSPDRGQGQYF. As DNA, the CDR3 is TGTGCCAGCAGCCCGGACAGGGGGCAGGGGCAGTACTTC.

This clone has just one count. This chain links TRBV13 with TRBJ1-1; no definite D call. CDR1 PRHDT and CDR2 FYEKMQ come from the germline V gene (reference sequence). The CDR3 sequence is 13 residues long. Trimming shortened V by 4 bases and J by 4 bases, and 10 bases separated the two germline ends. The CDR3 DNA sequence: TGTGCCAGCAGCTCGCAGGAAGGCACTGAAGCTTTCTTT. It codes for CASSSQEGTEAFF.

The rearrangement uses TRBV7-3 and TRBJ2-1; TRBD1 might be the D (6 bases). Trimming removed 10 bases at V and 7 bases at J, with 14 bases between. This CDR3 has 12 residues. Germline V gives CDR1 SGHTA, CDR2 FQGTGA. CDR3 bases: TGTGCCACCTCCGAGGGGGTAAATGAGCAGTTCTTC. It specifies CATSEGVNEQFF.

This sequence joins TRBV29-1 and TRBJ1-1; TRBD1 agrees at 8 bases. From germline, CDR1 is SQVTM and CDR2 ANQGSEA. The trim removed 3 bases at V and 4 bases at J, leaving 4 bases unmatched. CDR3 length equals 13 residues. The CDR3 protein is CSVDSQGGTEAFF. CDR3 DNA sequence: TGCAGCGTTGATTCACAGGGGGGCACTGAAGCTTTCTTT.

The J gene is TRBJ1-1, the V gene TRBV18; D perhaps matches TRBD1 (5 bases). There are 16 residues in the CDR3. The V end lost 4 bases, the J end lost 1 base, and 16 bases lay between the germline ends. Germline V lookup: CDR1 KGHSH, CDR2 LQKENI. CDR3 nucleotides: TGTGCCAGCTCACTCCCCTCAGGCGGGGGGAACACTGAAGCTTTCTTT. Encoded protein: CASSLPSGGGNTEAFF.

This clone showed up just once. The chain combines TRBV7-3 with TRBJ2-7, with 9 bases fitting TRBD2. This CDR3 spans 15 amino acids. The J segment lost 3 bases and the V segment lost 3 bases, leaving 6 bases of the junction unmatched. Germline CDR1 is SGHTA and CDR2 is FQGTGA. The CDR3 region is CASSLVAGDVYEQYF. As DNA, the CDR3 is TGTGCCAGCAGCTTGGTAGCGGGGGACGTCTACGAGCAGTACTTC.

V and J are TRBV19 and TRBJ1-5, with D unclear. Trimming stripped 4 bases from V and 4 bases from J, with 14 bases between. There are 15 residues in the CDR3. CDR1 is LNHDA, CDR2 SQIVND, per germline (reference sequence). In nucleotides, the CDR3 is TGTGCCAGTAGTAGGGGAGGAACGGAAAATCAGCCCCAGCATTTT. It is translated as CASSRGGTENQPQHF.